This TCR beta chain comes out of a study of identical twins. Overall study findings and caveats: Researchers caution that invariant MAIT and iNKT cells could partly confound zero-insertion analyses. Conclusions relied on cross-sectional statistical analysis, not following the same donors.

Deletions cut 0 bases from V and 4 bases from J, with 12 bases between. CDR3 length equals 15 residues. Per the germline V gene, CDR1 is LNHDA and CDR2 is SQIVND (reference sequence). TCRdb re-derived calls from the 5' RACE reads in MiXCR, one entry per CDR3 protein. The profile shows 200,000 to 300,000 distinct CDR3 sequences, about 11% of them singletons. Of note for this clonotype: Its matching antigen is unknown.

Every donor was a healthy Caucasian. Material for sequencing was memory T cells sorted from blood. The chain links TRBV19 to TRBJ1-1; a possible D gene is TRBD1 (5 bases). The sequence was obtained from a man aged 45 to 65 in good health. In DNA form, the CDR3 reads TGTGCCAGTAGTATAGATGGTAGACAGATCACTGAAGCTTTCTTT. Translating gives CASSIDGRQITEAFF.